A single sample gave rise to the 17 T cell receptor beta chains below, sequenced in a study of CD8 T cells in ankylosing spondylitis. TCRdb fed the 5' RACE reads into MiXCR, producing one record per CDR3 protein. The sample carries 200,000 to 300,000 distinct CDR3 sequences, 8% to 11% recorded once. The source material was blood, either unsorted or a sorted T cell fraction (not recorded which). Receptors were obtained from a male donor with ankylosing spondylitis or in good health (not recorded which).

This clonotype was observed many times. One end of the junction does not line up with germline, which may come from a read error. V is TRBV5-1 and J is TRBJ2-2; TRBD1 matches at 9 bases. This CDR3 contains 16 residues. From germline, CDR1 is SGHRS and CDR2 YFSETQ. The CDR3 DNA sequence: TGCGCCAGCAGCGCACAGGGGGCGCCGAAAACCGGGGAGCTGTTTTTT. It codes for CASSAQGAPKTGELFF.

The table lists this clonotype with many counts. The CDR3 is CASTTKRLPTATQYF. In DNA form, the CDR3 reads TGTGCCAGCACCACTAAGCGGCTACCAACCGCAACTCAGTACTTC. The V call is TRBV6-2 or TRBV6-3, the J call TRBJ2-5; a possible D gene is TRBD2 (5 bases). Germline V gives CDR1 MNHEY, CDR2 SVGEGT. The V end lost 7 bases, the J end lost 11 bases, and 26 bases lay between the germline ends. The CDR3 covers 15 residues.

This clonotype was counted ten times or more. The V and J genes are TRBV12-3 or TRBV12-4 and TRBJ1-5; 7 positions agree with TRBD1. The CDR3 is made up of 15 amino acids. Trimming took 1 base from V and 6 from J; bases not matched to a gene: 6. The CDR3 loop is CASSLGQGGTQPQHF. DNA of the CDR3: TGTGCCAGCAGTTTAGGGCAGGGGGGCACTCAGCCCCAGCATTTT.

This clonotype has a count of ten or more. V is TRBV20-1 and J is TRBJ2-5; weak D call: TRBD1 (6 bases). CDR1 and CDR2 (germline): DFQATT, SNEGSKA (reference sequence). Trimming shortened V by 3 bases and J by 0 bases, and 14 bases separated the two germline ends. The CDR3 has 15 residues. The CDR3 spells CSASGQGMYQETQYF. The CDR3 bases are TGCAGTGCTAGTGGGCAGGGGATGTACCAAGAGACCCAGTACTTC.

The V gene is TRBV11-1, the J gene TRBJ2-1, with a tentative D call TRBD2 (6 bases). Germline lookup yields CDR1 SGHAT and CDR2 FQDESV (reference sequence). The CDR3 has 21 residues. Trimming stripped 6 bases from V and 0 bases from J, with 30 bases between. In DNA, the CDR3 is TGTGCCAGCAGTCACCTTATGAGCGGGTCAGGATTTGTCCGCTCCTACAATGAGCAGTTCTTC. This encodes CASSHLMSGSGFVRSYNEQFF.

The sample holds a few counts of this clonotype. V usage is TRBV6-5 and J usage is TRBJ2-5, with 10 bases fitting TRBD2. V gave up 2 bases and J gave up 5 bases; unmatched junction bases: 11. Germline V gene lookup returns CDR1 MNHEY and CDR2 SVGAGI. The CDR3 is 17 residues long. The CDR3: CASSYPGVAGGGETQYF. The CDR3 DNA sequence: TGTGCCAGCAGTTACCCGGGGGTAGCGGGAGGCGGTGAGACCCAGTACTTC.

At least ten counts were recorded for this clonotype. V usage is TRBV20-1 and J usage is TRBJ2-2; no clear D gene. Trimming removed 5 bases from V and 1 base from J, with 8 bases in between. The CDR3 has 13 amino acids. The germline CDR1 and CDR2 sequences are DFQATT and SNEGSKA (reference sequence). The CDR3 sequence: CSASGWNTGELFF. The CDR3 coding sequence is TGCAGTGCTTCAGGTTGGAACACCGGGGAGCTGTTTTTT.

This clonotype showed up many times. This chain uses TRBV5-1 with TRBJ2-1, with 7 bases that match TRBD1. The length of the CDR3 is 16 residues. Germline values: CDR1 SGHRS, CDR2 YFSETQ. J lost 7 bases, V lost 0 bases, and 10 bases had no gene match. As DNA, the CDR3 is TGCGCCAGCAGCTTGGAAGGGGGCGGGTCGGGTAATGAGCAGTTCTTC. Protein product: CASSLEGGGSGNEQFF.

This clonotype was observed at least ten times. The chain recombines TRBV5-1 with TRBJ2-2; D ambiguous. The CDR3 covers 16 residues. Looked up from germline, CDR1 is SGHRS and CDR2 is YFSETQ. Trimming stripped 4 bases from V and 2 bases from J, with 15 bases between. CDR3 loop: CASSPISRGNTGELFF. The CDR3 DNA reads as TGCGCCAGCAGCCCTATCTCTCGCGGTAACACCGGGGAGCTGTTTTTT.

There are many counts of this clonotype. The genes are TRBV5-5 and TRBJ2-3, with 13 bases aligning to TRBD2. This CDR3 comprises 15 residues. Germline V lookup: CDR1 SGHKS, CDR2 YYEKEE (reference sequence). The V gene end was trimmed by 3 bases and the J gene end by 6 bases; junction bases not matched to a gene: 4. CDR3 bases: TGTGCCAGCAGCTCCGGGACTAGCGGGATGGATACGCAGTATTTT. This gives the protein CASSSGTSGMDTQYF.

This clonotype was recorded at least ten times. CDR3 nucleotide sequence: TGTGCCAGCAGTTACTCCAGGGGGATCTCTGGAAACACCATATATTTT. Translated, it gives CASSYSRGISGNTIYF. This chain uses TRBV6-5 with TRBJ1-3, with TRBD1 matching over 7 bases. J lost 0 bases, V lost 0 bases, and 2 bases had no gene match. Per the germline V gene, CDR1 is MNHEY and CDR2 is SVGAGI. The CDR3 contains 16 residues.

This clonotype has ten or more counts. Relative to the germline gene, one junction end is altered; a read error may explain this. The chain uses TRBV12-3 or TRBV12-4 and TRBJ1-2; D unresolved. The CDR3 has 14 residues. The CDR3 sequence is CASSALEGNHGYTF. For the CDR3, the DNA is TGTGCCAGCAGTGCCCTTGAGGGTAACCATGGCTACACCTTC.

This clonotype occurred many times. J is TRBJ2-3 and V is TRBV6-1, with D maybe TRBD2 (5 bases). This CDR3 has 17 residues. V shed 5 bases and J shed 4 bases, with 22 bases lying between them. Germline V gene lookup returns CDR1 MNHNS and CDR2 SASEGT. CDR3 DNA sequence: TGTGCCAGCAGTCGGGATTCGTGGGCCCTGGATGCAGATACGCAGTATTTT. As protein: CASSRDSWALDADTQYF.

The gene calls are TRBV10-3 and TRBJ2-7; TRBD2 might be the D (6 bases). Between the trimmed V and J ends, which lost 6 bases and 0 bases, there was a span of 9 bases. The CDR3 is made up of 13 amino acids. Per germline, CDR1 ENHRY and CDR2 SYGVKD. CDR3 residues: CAISGTYSYEQYF. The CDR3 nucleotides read TGTGCCATCAGCGGGACTTACTCCTACGAGCAGTACTTC.

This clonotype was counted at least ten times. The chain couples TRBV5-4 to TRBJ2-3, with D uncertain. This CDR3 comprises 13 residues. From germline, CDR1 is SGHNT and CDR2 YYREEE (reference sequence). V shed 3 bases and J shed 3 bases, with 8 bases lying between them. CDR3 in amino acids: CASSSIPTDTQYF. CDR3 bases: TGTGCCAGCAGCTCAATACCTACAGATACGCAGTATTTT.

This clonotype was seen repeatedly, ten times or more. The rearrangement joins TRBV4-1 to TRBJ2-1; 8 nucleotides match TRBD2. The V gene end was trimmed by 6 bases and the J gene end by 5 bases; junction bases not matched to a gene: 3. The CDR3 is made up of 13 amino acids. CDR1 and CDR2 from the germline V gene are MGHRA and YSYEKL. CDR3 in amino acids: CASRLAVDNEQFF. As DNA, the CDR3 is TGCGCCAGCAGACTAGCGGTTGACAATGAGCAGTTCTTC.

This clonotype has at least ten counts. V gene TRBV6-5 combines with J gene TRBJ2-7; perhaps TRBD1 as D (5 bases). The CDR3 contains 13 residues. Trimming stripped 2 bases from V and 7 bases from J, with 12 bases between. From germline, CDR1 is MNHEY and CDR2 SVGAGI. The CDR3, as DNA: TGTGCCAGCAGTTACGACAGCTTGGGAGAGCAGTACTTC. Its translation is CASSYDSLGEQYF.